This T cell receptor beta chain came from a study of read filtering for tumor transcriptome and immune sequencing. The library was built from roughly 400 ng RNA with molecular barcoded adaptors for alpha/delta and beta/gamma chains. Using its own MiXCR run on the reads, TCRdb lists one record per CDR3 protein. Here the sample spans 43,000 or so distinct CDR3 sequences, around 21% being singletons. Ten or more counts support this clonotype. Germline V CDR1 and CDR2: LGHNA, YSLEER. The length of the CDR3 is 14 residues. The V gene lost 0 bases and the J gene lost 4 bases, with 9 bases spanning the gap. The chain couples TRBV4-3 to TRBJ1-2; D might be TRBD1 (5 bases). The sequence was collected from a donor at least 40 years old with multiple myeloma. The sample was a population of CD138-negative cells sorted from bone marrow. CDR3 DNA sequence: TGCGCCAGCAGCCAAGATCAGGACATCTATGGCTACACCTTC. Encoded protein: CASSQDQDIYGYTF.